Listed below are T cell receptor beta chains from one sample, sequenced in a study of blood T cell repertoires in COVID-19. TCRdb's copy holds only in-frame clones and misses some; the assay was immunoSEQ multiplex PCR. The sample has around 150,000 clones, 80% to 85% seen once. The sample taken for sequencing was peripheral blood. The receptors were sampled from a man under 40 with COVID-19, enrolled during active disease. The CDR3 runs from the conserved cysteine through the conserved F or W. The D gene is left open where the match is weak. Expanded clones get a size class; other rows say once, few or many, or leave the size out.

CASSETGPTSMDTQYF	TGTGCCAGCAGTGAGACAGGGCCCACCTCTATGGATACGCAGTATTTT	.	TRBD1	TRBV2	TRBJ2-3
CATSRGGRASQETQYF	TGTGCCACCAGCAGAGGGGGCCGAGCCTCACAAGAGACCCAGTACTTC	.	.	TRBV15	TRBJ2-5
CASSATGTRGTEAFF	TGTGCCAGCAGCGCGACCGGGACAAGGGGAACTGAAGCTTTCTTT	once	.	TRBV9	TRBJ1-1
CASSLGLAGERDTQYF	TGTGCCAGCAGTTTGGGCCTAGCGGGAGAGAGAGATACGCAGTATTTT	.	TRBD2	TRBV28	TRBJ2-3
CASSLSQGQRNEQFF	TGTGCCAGCAGCTTATCGCAGGGACAGCGCAATGAGCAGTTCTTC	.	TRBD1	TRBV13	TRBJ2-1
CASSDVGQGYEQYF	TGTGCCAGCAGCGACGTGGGACAGGGGTACGAGCAGTACTTC	once	TRBD1	TRBV6-6	TRBJ2-7
CASSSGDRYNEKLFF	TGTGCCAGCAGCTCGGGGGACAGATATAATGAAAAACTGTTTTTT	.	TRBD1	TRBV7-8	TRBJ1-4
CASSLTAGQTPYGYTF	TGTGCCAGCAGTTTAACGGCGGGACAGACCCCCTATGGCTACACCTTC	.	TRBD1	TRBV27	TRBJ1-2
CASSLREGPPEQFF	TGTGCCAGCAGCTTGCGGGAGGGGCCCCCCGAGCAGTTCTTC	.	TRBD2	TRBV7-2	TRBJ2-1
CASSYSLAGGEQYF	TGTGCCAGCAGTTACAGTCTAGCGGGAGGTGAGCAGTACTTC	once	TRBD2	TRBV6-2/TRBV6-3	TRBJ2-7
CASSFSLSGNEKLFF	TGTGCCAGCAGTTTTTCACTAAGTGGTAATGAAAAACTGTTTTTT	once	.	TRBV28	TRBJ1-4
CASAGGQGTYEQYF	TGTGCCAGTGCCGGGGGACAGGGAACCTACGAGCAGTACTTC	.	TRBD1	TRBV6-5	TRBJ2-7
CASNPVGGGGTEAFF	TGTGCCAGCAACCCCGTAGGGGGAGGGGGCACTGAAGCTTTCTTT	.	.	TRBV28	TRBJ1-1
CASRRPRNTGELFF	TGTGCCAGCAGGCGTCCAAGGAACACCGGGGAGCTGTTTTTT	.	.	TRBV28	TRBJ2-2
CASSWTGTGAYEQYF	TGTGCCAGTAGTTGGACCGGGACAGGCGCCTACGAGCAGTACTTC	.	TRBD1	TRBV19	TRBJ2-7
CASSSAGTGVRETQYF	TGTGCCAGCAGCTCCGCCGGGACAGGGGTCCGGGAGACCCAGTACTTC	.	TRBD1	TRBV28	TRBJ2-5
CAISESTAQHF	TGTGCCATCAGTGAGTCGACAGCCCAGCATTTT	.	.	TRBV10-3	TRBJ1-5
CASSFFGQGAFYEQYF	TGTGCCAGCAGTTTTTTTGGACAGGGGGCATTTTACGAGCAGTACTTC	.	TRBD1	TRBV27	TRBJ2-7
CASSLRGSGANVLTF	TGTGCCAGCAGCTTAAGGGGCTCCGGGGCCAACGTCCTGACTTTC	.	.	TRBV11-1	TRBJ2-6
CASSVGTTGGYEQYF	TGTGCCAGCAGCGTAGGGACCACAGGGGGATACGAGCAGTACTTC	.	TRBD1	TRBV9	TRBJ2-7
CASSLASGSTDTQYF	TGTGCCAGCTCACTGGCTAGCGGGTCCACAGATACGCAGTATTTT	.	TRBD2	TRBV18	TRBJ2-3